This TCR beta chain derives from a study of cytomegalovirus exposure and HLA in healthy donors. Study-wide context: Sequencing of approximately 190 million T cells in an earlier analysis found about 120 million unique TCR beta sequences.

This CDR3 region has 14 residues. The ends lost 4 bases at V and 4 bases at J; junction bases unmatched: 6. The germline V gene has CDR1 LNHDA and CDR2 SQIVND (reference sequence). Study conclusions and caveats: Altogether, more than 150 TCR beta chains were recorded as cytomegalovirus-associated.

The primer mix had 60 Vbeta and 13 Jbeta primers. TCRdb's copy holds only in-frame clones and misses some; the assay was immunoSEQ multiplex PCR. The data hold about 160,000 clones, with nearly 80% observed a single time. Sampled while nominally healthy, donors likely had unrecorded immune exposures. This clone was picked up one time. As yet, its antigen is unknown. J is TRBJ1-2 and V is TRBV19; 7 bases agree with TRBD1. The receptor's source is a man aged 18 to 35 in good health and CMV-seropositive. The sample comprised PBMCs. The CDR3 reads CASSTPGTAYGYTF. As DNA, the CDR3 is TGTGCCAGTAGTACGCCAGGGACAGCCTATGGCTACACCTTC.